This TCR beta chain comes out of a study of blood T cell repertoires in COVID-19. Study summary: Acute and convalescent COVID-19 samples came from the United States, Italy and Spain. PBMCs, B-cell-depleted T cells, or T cells were the source of the cDNA or gDNA that made up the material.

Original data processing: Nucleated cell counts were estimated from reference gene primer amplification. Using immunoSEQ multiplex PCR, the repertoire was profiled, and TCRdb retains in-frame clones only, with some absent. From that table come the V and J calls and clone size; the DNA was used to work out D and trimming. The sample includes some 30,000 clones, about 91% of them seen just once. The sequencing input was peripheral blood. This TCR derives from a human donor in a cohort sampled during active COVID-19.

For the CDR3, the DNA is TGCGCCAGCAGTGACCGGCGGGGGCCCGGAAACACCATATATTTT. Amino acid sequence: CASSDRRGPGNTIYF. V and J are TRBV5-1 and TRBJ1-3, with TRBD1 as a possible D gene (6 bases). CDR3 size: 15 residues. Germline V lookup: CDR1 SGHRS, CDR2 YFSETQ. V lost 5 bases, J lost 4 bases, and 16 bases lay in between.